A selection of T cell receptor beta chains follows, all from one sample in a study of blood T cell repertoires in COVID-19. Clones were read by immunoSEQ multiplex PCR, and TCRdb kept only the in-frame ones, dropping some. Here the sample spans 250,000 to 300,000 clones, 80% to 90% being singletons. Sequenced material: peripheral blood. All receptors derive from a man aged 35-49 years with acute or convalescent COVID-19. The CDR3 runs from the conserved cysteine through the conserved F or W. The D gene is left open where the match is weak. The size entry is marked missing in some rows and otherwise reads once, few, many or a size class.

v_gene: TRBV4-2
d_gene: .
abundance: once
j_gene: TRBJ1-2
CDR3nt: TGTGCCAGCAGCCAAGATACAGGGCCCTATGGCTACACCTTC
CDR3aa: CASSQDTGPYGYTF

v_gene: TRBV10-3
d_gene: .
abundance: .
j_gene: TRBJ1-1
CDR3nt: TGTGCCATCAGCGGGACAACTGAAGCTTTCTTT
CDR3aa: CAISGTTEAFF

v_gene: TRBV28
d_gene: TRBD1
abundance: .
j_gene: TRBJ1-5
CDR3nt: TGTGCCAGCAGTTCCGGACAGGGGGCGGCTCAGCCCCAGCATTTT
CDR3aa: CASSSGQGAAQPQHF

v_gene: TRBV5-1
d_gene: TRBD1
abundance: .
j_gene: TRBJ2-3
CDR3nt: TGCGCCAGCAGCTCACAGGGGGATACGCAGTATTTT
CDR3aa: CASSSQGDTQYF

v_gene: TRBV27
d_gene: TRBD1
abundance: .
j_gene: TRBJ2-7
CDR3nt: TGTGCCAGCAGGACAGGGATAAGATCTCCTGCCAACGAGCAGTACTTC
CDR3aa: CASRTGIRSPANEQYF

v_gene: TRBV4-2
d_gene: .
abundance: once
j_gene: TRBJ1-5
CDR3nt: TGTGCCAGCAGCCCCCAATTAGGGAGAAGCAATCAGCCCCAGCATTTT
CDR3aa: CASSPQLGRSNQPQHF

v_gene: TRBV7-8
d_gene: .
abundance: .
j_gene: TRBJ2-1
CDR3nt: TGTGCCAGCAGCTTCGGCAGGAACGCCGTCCACAATGAGCAGTTCTTC
CDR3aa: CASSFGRNAVHNEQFF

v_gene: TRBV9
d_gene: .
abundance: .
j_gene: TRBJ1-2
CDR3nt: TGTGCCAGCAGCGGTTCGGACAGTCGGGGCTACACCTTC
CDR3aa: CASSGSDSRGYTF

v_gene: TRBV19
d_gene: .
abundance: few
j_gene: TRBJ1-4
CDR3nt: TGTGCCAGTAGTTCTGCGGCTAATGAAAAACTGTTTTTT
CDR3aa: CASSSAANEKLFF

v_gene: TRBV12-2
d_gene: .
abundance: .
j_gene: TRBJ2-7
CDR3nt: TGTGCAAGTCGCTCACCGAACTGGGACTCCCCCTACGAGCAGTACTTC
CDR3aa: CASRSPNWDSPYEQYF

v_gene: TRBV20-1
d_gene: .
abundance: .
j_gene: TRBJ1-1
CDR3nt: TGCAGTGCTAGTAGGGACACTACTGAAGCTTTCTTT
CDR3aa: CSASRDTTEAFF

v_gene: TRBV19
d_gene: .
abundance: .
j_gene: TRBJ2-7
CDR3nt: TGTGCCAGTAGTATAGGTTTCAGCTCCTACGAGCAGTACTTC
CDR3aa: CASSIGFSSYEQYF

v_gene: TRBV14
d_gene: TRBD1
abundance: .
j_gene: TRBJ2-3
CDR3nt: TGTGCCAGCAGCCTTAGGAGGACAGGGCTAATAGATACGCAGTATTTT
CDR3aa: CASSLRRTGLIDTQYF

v_gene: TRBV4-2
d_gene: .
abundance: .
j_gene: TRBJ2-7
CDR3nt: TGTGCCAGCAGCCAAGATGGGCCCGCTGCCTCCTACGAGCAGTACTTC
CDR3aa: CASSQDGPAASYEQYF

v_gene: TRBV12-3/TRBV12-4
d_gene: .
abundance: .
j_gene: TRBJ1-1
CDR3nt: TGTGCCAGCAGTTTAGGGAGGAACACTGAAGCTTTCTTT
CDR3aa: CASSLGRNTEAFF

v_gene: TRBV10-2
d_gene: TRBD1
abundance: few
j_gene: TRBJ1-6
CDR3nt: TGCGCCAGCAGATCCGAGACAGGGTCACCCCTCCACTTT
CDR3aa: CASRSETGSPLHF

v_gene: TRBV5-1
d_gene: .
abundance: .
j_gene: TRBJ2-2
CDR3nt: TGCGCCAGCAGCTTGGTAAGTGGGGCCGACACCGGGGAGCTGTTTTTT
CDR3aa: CASSLVSGADTGELFF